This T cell receptor beta chain emerged from a study of cytomegalovirus exposure and HLA in healthy donors. About the study: Across 300 to 400 genotyped donors, roughly 80% landed in the Caucasian-associated ancestry cluster.

This clone was detected only a few times. The antigen remains unidentified. J was trimmed by 10 bases and V by 4 bases; bases with no gene match: 13. The CDR3 runs 15 residues. Germline V gives CDR1 SGDLS, CDR2 YYNGEE. Whole-study findings and limits: A link between a missense DCLRE1C variant and TCR beta V- and J-gene trimming emerged from a later analysis. The study assumed roughly uniform donor sequencing depth for presence/absence analyses.

The primer mix had 60 Vbeta and 13 Jbeta primers. Profiled with immunoSEQ multiplex PCR; TCRdb holds only in-frame clones, not every one. The sample has about 180,000 clones; around 75% are singletons. The chain recombines TRBV9 with TRBJ2-1; TRBD2 aligns across 8 bases. The material sequenced was PBMCs. This TCR came from a female donor in good health and CMV-seronegative. The CDR3 nucleotides are TGTGCCAGCAGCCTCTCCGGCGGGGGGAGTTTGGAGCAGTTCTTC. This translates into CASSLSGGGSLEQFF.